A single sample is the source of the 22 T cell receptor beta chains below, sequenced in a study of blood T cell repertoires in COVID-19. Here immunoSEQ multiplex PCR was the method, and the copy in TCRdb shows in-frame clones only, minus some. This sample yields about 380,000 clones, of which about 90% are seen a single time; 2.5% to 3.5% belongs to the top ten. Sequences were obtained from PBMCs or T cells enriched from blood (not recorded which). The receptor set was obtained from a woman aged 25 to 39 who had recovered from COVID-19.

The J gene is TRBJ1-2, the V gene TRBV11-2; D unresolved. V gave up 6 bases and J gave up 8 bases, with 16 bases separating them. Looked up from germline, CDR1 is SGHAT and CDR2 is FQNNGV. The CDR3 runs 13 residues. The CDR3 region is CASRISTFGGYTF. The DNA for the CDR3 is TGTGCCAGCAGGATATCAACGTTCGGGGGCTACACCTTC.

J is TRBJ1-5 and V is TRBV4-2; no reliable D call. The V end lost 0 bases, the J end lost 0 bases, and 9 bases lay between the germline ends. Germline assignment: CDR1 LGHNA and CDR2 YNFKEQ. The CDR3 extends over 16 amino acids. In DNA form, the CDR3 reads TGTGCCAGCAGCCAAGATAGTATCGATAGCAATCAGCCCCAGCATTTT. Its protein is CASSQDSIDSNQPQHF.

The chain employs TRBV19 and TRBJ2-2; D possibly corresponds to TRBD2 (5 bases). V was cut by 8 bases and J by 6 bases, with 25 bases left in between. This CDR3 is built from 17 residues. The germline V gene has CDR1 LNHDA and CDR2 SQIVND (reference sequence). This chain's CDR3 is CASGIIRSEARAGELFF. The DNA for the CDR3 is TGTGCCAGTGGAATCATAAGATCGGAGGCGAGGGCCGGGGAGCTGTTTTTT.

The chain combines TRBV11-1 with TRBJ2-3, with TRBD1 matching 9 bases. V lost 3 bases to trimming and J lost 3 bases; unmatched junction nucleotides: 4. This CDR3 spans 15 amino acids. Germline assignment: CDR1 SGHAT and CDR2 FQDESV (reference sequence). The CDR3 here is CASSLPDRGTDTQYF. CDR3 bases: TGTGCCAGCAGCTTGCCGGACAGGGGAACAGATACGCAGTATTTT.

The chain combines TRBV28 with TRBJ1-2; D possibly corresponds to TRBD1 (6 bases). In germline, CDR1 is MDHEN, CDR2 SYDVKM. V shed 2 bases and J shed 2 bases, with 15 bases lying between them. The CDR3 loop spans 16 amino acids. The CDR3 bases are TGTGCCAGCAGTTTAATGGGGGCGTCAGGGAACTATGGCTACACCTTC. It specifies CASSLMGASGNYGYTF.

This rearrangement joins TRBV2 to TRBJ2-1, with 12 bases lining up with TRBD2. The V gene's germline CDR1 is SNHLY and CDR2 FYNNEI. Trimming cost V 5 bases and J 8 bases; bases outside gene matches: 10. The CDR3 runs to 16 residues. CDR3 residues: CASSSPLAGGRDEQFF. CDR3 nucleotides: TGTGCCAGCAGTTCCCCGCTAGCGGGGGGGCGGGATGAGCAGTTCTTC.

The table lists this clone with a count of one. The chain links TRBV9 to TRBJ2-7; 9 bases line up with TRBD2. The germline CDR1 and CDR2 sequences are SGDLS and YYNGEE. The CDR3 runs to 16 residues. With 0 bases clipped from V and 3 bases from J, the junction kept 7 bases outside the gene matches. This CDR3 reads CASSVGVAGEYYEQYF. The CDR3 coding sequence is TGTGCCAGCAGCGTAGGGGTAGCGGGGGAATACTACGAGCAGTACTTC.

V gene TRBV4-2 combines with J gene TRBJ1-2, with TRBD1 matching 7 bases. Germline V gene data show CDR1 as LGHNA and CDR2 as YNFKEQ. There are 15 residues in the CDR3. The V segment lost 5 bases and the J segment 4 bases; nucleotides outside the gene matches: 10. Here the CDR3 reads CASSERTGSGYGYTF. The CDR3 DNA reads TGTGCCAGCAGCGAGCGGACAGGCTCTGGCTATGGCTACACCTTC.

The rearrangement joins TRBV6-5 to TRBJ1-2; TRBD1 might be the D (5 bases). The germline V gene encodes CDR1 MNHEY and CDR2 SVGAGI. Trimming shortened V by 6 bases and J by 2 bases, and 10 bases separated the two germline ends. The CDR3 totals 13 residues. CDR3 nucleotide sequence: TGTGCCAGCAGAAAGACAGACAACTATGGCTACACCTTC. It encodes CASRKTDNYGYTF.

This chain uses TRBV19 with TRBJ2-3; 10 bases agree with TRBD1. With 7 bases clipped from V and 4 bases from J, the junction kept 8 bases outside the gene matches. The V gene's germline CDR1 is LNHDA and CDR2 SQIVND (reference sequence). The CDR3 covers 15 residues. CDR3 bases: TGTGCCAGTAAATACCGGGACAGGGGATCAGATACGCAGTATTTT. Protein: CASKYRDRGSDTQYF.

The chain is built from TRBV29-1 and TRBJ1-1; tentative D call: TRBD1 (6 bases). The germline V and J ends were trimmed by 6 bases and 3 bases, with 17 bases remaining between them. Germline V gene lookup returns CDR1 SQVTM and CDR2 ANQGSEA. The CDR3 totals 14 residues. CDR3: CSVATTGFDTEAFF. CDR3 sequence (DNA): TGCAGCGTGGCAACTACAGGGTTTGACACTGAAGCTTTCTTT. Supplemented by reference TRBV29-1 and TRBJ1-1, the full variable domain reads SAVISQKPSRDICQRGTSLTIQCQVDSQVTMMFWYRQQPGQSLTLIATANQGSEATYESGFVIDKFPISRPNLTFSTLTVSNMSPEDSSIYLCSVATTGFDTEAFFGQGTRLTVV.

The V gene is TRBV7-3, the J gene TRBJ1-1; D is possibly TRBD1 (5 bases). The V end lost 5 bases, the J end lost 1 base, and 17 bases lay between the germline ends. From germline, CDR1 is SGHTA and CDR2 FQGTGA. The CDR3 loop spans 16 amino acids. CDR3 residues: CASSKAGGLGNTEAFF. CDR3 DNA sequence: TGTGCCAGCAGCAAAGCCGGGGGTCTCGGGAACACTGAAGCTTTCTTT.

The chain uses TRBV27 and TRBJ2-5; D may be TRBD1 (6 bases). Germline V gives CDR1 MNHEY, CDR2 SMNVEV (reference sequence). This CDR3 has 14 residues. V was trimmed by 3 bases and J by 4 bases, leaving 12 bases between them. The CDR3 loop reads CASSFVGAGETQYF. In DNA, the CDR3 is TGTGCCAGCAGTTTTGTGGGGGCAGGAGAGACCCAGTACTTC.

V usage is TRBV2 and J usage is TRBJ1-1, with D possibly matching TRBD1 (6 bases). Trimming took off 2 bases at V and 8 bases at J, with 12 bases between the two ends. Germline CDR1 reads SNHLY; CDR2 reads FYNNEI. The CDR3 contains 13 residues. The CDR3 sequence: CASSELDSSEAFF. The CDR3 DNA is TGTGCCAGCAGTGAACTGGACAGCAGCGAAGCTTTCTTT.

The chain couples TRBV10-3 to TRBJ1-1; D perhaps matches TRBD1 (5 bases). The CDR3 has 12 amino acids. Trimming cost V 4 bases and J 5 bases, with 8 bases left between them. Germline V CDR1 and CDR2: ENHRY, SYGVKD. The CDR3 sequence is CAISVQGTEAFF. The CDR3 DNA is TGTGCCATCAGTGTCCAGGGTACTGAAGCTTTCTTT.

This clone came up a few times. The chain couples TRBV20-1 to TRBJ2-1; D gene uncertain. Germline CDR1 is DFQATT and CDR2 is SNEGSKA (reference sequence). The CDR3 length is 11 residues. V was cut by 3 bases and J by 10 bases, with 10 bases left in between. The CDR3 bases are TGCAGTGCTAGTACTCTGGGCGAGCAGTTCTTC. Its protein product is CSASTLGEQFF.

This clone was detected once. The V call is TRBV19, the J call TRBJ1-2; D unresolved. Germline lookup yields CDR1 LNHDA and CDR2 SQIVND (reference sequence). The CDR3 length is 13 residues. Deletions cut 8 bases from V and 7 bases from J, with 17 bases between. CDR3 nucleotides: TGTGCCAGTGAGGCCCCCCCCTCCGGTGGCTACACCTTC. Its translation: CASEAPPSGGYTF.

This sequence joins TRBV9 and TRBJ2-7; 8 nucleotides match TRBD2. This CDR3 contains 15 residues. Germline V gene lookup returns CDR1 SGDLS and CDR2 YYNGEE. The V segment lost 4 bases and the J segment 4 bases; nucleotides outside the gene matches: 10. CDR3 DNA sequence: TGTGCCAGCAGCCCACCGGGGGGGAGGGGGTACGAGCAGTACTTC. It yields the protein CASSPPGGRGYEQYF.

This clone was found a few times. CDR3 region: CSASWADEYGYTF. The CDR3 coding sequence is TGCAGTGCTAGTTGGGCAGATGAGTACGGCTACACCTTC. The genes are TRBV20-1 and TRBJ1-2, with no clear D. In germline, CDR1 is DFQATT, CDR2 SNEGSKA (reference sequence). This CDR3 has 13 amino acids. Between the trimmed V and J ends, which lost 3 bases and 8 bases, there was a span of 16 bases.

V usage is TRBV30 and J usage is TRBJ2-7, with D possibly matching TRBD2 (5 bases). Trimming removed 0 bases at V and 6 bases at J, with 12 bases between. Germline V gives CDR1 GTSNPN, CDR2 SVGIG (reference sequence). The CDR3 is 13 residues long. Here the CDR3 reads CAWSVLGVGEQYF. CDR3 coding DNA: TGTGCCTGGAGTGTACTCGGGGTCGGCGAGCAGTACTTC.

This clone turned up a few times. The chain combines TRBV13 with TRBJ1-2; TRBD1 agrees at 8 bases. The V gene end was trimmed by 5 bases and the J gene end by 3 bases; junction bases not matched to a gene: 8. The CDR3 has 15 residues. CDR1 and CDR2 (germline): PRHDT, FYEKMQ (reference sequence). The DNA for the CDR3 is TGTGCCAGCAGCGGTCAGGGGGCGGCGGACTATGGCTACACCTTC. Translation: CASSGQGAADYGYTF.

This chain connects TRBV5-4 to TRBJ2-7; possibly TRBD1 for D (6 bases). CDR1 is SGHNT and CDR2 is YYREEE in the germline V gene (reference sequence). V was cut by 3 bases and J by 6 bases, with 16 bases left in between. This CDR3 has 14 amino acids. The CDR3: CASSYKQGGSEQYF. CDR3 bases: TGTGCCAGCAGCTACAAGCAAGGGGGATCCGAGCAGTACTTC.